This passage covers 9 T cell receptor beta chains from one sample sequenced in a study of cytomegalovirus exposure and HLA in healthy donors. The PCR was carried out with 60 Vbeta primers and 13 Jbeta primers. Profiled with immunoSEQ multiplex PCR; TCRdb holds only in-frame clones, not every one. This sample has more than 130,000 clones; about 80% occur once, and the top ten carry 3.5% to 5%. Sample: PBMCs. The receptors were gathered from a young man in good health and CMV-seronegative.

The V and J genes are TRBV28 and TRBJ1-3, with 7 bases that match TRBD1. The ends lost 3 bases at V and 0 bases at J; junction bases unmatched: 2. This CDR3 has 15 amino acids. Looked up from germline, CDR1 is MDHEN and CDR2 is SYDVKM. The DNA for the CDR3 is TGTGCCAGCAGTTTTGGGACAGCCTCTGGAAACACCATATATTTT. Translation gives CASSFGTASGNTIYF.

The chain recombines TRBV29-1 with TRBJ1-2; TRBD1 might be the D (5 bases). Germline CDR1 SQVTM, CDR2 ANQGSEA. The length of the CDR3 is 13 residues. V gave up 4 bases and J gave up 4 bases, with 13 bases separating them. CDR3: CSVVGGGTYGYTF. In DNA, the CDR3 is TGCAGCGTTGTGGGGGGAGGGACCTATGGCTACACCTTC.

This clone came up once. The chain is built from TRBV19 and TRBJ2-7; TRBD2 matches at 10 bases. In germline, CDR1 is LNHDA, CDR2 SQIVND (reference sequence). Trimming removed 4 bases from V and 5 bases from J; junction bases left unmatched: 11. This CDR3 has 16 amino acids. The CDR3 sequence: CASSTQVLAGADEQYF. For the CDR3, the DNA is TGTGCCAGTAGTACCCAAGTCCTAGCGGGAGCAGACGAGCAGTACTTC.

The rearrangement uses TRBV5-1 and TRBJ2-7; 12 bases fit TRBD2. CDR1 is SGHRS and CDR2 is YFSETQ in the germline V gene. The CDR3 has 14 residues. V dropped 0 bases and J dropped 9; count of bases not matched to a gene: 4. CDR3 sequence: CASSLGLAGERQYF. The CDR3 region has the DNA TGCGCCAGCAGCTTGGGACTAGCGGGAGAGAGGCAGTACTTC. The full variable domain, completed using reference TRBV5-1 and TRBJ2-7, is KAGVTQTPRYLIKTRGQQVTLSCSPISGHRSVSWYQQTPGQGLQFLFEYFSETQRNKGNFPGRFSGRQFSNSRSEMNVSTLELGDSALYLCASSLGLAGERQYFGPGTRLTVT.

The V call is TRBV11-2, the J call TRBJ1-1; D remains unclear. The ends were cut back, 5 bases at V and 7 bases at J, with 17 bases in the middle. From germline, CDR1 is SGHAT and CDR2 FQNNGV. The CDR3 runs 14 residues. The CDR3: CASSHISEGIEAFF. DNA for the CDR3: TGTGCCAGCAGCCACATCAGCGAGGGCATTGAAGCTTTCTTT.

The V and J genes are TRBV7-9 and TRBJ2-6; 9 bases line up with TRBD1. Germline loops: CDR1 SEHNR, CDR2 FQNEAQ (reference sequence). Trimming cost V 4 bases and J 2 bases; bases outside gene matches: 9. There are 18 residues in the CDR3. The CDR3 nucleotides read TGTGCCAGCAGCTCCTTACAGGGGGCCCTGGCTGGGGCCAACGTCCTGACTTTC. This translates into CASSSLQGALAGANVLTF. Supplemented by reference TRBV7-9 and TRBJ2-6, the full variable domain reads DTGVSQNPRHKITKRGQNVTFRCDPISEHNRLYWYRQTLGQGPEFLTYFQNEAQLEKSRLLSDRFSAERPKGSFSTLEIQRTEQGDSAMYLCASSSLQGALAGANVLTFGAGSRLTVL.

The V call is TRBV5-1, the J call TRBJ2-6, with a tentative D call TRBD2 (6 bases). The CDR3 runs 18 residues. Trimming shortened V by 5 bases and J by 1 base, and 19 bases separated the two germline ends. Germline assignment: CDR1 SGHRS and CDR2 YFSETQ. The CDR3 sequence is CASSSGGTATSGANVLTF. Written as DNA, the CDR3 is TGCGCCAGCAGTTCTGGAGGGACGGCAACTTCTGGGGCCAACGTCCTGACTTTC.

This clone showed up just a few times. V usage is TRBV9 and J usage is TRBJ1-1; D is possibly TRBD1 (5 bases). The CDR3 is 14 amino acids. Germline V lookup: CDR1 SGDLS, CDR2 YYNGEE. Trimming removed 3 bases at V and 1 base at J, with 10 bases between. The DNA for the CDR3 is TGTGCCAGCAGCGGATTCAGGGCGAACACTGAAGCTTTCTTT. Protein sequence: CASSGFRANTEAFF.

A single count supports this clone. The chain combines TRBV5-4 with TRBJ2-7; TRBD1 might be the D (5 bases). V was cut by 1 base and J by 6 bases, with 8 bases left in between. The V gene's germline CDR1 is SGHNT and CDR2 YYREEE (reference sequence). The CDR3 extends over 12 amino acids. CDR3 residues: CASSLNRFEQYF. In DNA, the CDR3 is TGTGCCAGCAGCTTGAACAGGTTCGAGCAGTACTTC.